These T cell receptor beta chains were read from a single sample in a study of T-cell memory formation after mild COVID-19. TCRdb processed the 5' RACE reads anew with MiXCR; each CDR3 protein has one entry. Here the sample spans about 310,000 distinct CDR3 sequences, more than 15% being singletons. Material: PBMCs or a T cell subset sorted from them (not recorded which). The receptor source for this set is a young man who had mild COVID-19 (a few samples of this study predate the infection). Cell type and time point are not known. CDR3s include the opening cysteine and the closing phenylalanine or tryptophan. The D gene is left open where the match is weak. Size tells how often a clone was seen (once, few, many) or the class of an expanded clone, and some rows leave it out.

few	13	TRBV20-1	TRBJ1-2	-	TGCAGTGCCCCAGGGTTAGCTAACTATGGCTACACCTTC	CSAPGLANYGYTF
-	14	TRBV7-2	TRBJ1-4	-	TGTGCCAGCAAATTAGGAGTTACTAATGAAAAACTGTTTTTT	CASKLGVTNEKLFF
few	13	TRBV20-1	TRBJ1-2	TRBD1	TGCAGTGCCTATGGAGGGGGCGGATATGGCTACACCTTC	CSAYGGGGYGYTF
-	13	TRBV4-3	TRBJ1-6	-	TGCGCCAGCAGCCAAACCGCACAGTCACCCCTCCACTTT	CASSQTAQSPLHF
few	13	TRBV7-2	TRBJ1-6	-	TGTGCCAGCAGCTTGCGTAGCAATTCACCCCTCCACTTT	CASSLRSNSPLHF
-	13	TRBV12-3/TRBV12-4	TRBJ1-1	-	TGTGCCAGCAGTTTTAAAGGGAACACTGAAGCTTTCTTT	CASSFKGNTEAFF
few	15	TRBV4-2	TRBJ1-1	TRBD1	TGTGCCAGCAGCCAAGAGGGACAGATGAACACTGAAGCTTTCTTT	CASSQEGQMNTEAFF
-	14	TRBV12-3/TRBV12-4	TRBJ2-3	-	TGTGCCAGCAGTTGGCAGGGTAGCACAGATACGCAGTATTTT	CASSWQGSTDTQYF
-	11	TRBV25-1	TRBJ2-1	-	TGTGCCAGCAAAGGGCTCGATGAGCAGTTCTTC	CASKGLDEQFF
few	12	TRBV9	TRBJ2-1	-	TGTGCCAGCAGTGTCTTACCCAATGAGCAGTTCTTC	CASSVLPNEQFF
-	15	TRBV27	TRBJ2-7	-	TGTGCCAGCAGTACTACCGGGACGGGGCGGTACGAGCAGTACTTC	CASSTTGTGRYEQYF
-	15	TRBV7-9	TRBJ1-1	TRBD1	TGTGCCAGCAGCTTAAGTAGGGGGCGCGACACTGAAGCTTTCTTT	CASSLSRGRDTEAFF
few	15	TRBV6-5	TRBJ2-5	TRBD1	TGTGCCAGCAGTCACGCCGGGACAGGGGCGGAGACCCAGTACTTC	CASSHAGTGAETQYF
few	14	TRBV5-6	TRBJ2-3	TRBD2	TGTGCCAGCAGCTTACTAGCGGGGGGAGGTACGCAGTATTTT	CASSLLAGGGTQYF
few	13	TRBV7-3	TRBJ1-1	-	TGTGCCAGCAGCTTAGGGTTTGGAACTGAAGCTTTCTTT	CASSLGFGTEAFF
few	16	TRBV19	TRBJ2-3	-	TGTGCCAGTAGTACAAGTCCTAGCGTGGGCACAGATACGCAGTATTTT	CASSTSPSVGTDTQYF
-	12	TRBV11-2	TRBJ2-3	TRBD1	TGTGCCATCTGGGACAGGGCCGATACGCAGTATTTT	CAIWDRADTQYF
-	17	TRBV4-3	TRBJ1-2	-	TGCGCCAGCAGCTCCGACCTGAGACATCCCAAAGGCTATGGCTACACCTTC	CASSSDLRHPKGYGYTF
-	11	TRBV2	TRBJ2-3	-	TGTGCCAGCAGTAATCCAGATACGCAGTATTTT	CASSNPDTQYF
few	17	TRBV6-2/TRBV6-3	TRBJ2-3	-	TGTGCCAGCAGTCACCGCTTAGGAGAAGCAGGCACAGATACGCAGTATTTT	CASSHRLGEAGTDTQYF
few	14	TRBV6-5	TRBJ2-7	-	TGTGCCAGCAGGACCATAGCTATTCCCTACGAGCAGTACTTC	CASRTIAIPYEQYF
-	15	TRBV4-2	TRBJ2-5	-	TGTGCCAGCAGCCGGACCGGGGGGCCGGGGGAGACCCAGTACTTC	CASSRTGGPGETQYF
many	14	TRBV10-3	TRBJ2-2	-	TGTGCCATCAACGGGGGCCTTAACACCGGGGAGCTGTTTTTT	CAINGGLNTGELFF
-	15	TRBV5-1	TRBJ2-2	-	TGCGCCAGCAGCTTGATTGCGGGGAGGACCGGGGAGCTGTTTTTT	CASSLIAGRTGELFF
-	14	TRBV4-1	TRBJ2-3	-	TGCGCCAGCAGCCAAGATTTTAGGACAGATACGCAGTATTTT	CASSQDFRTDTQYF
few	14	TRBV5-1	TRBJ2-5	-	TGCGCCAGCAGCTTGGCGAATTTAGAGGAGACCCAGTACTTC	CASSLANLEETQYF
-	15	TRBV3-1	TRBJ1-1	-	TGTGCCAGCAGCCAAGATAATGTGGCTACAGGGGAAGCTTTCTTT	CASSQDNVATGEAFF
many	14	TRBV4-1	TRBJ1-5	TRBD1	TGCGCCAGCAGCCAAGCCAGGGGGCTTCAGCCCCAGCATTTT	CASSQARGLQPQHF
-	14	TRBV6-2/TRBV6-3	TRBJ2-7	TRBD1	TGTGCCAGCAGTCAACGGACAGGGGCCTACGAGCAGTACTTC	CASSQRTGAYEQYF
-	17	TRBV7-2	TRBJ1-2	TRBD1	TGTGCCAGCAGCTTAAATGGAGCGGCCAGGACAGGGGATGGCTACACCTTC	CASSLNGAARTGDGYTF
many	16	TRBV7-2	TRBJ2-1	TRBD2	TGTGCCAGCAGCTCCGCTAGCGGGGAGCCATACAATGAGCAGTTCTTC	CASSSASGEPYNEQFF
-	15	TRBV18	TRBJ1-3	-	TGTGCCAGCTCACCAGGCGGGCGGTATGGAAACACCATATATTTT	CASSPGGRYGNTIYF
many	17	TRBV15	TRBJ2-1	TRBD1	TGTGCCACCAGCTCCAAGGGGGGACAGGGCTCCTACAATGAGCAGTTCTTC	CATSSKGGQGSYNEQFF
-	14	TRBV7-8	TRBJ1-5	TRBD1	TGTGCCAGCAGCTCAGGGGGGATGTTTCAGCCCCAGCATTTT	CASSSGGMFQPQHF
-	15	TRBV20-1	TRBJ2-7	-	TGCAGTGCTAGTGCTTCAGGAGGGGGCTCCTACGAGCAGTACTTC	CSASASGGGSYEQYF
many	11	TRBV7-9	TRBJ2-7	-	TGTGCCAGCAGCTTAGCGGGCGAGCAGTACTTC	CASSLAGEQYF
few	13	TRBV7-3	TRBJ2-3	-	TGTGCCAGCAGCTTAACTTGGGACGATACGCAGTATTTT	CASSLTWDDTQYF
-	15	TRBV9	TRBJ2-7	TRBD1	TGTGCCAGCAGCGTAGGGACAGGGAGTTTCTACGAGCAGTACTTC	CASSVGTGSFYEQYF
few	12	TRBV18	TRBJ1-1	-	TGTGCCAGCTCACCAATTGCCACTGAAGCTTTCTTT	CASSPIATEAFF
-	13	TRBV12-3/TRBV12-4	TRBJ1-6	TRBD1	TGTGCCAGCAGCTGGGACAGGCTCACACCCCTCCACTTT	CASSWDRLTPLHF
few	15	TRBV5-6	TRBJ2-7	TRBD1	TGTGCCAGCAGCTCGCAGGGGACAGGTTACTACGAGCAGTACTTC	CASSSQGTGYYEQYF
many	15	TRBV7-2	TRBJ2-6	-	TGTGCCAGCAGGGGACTCAACTCTGGGGCCAACGTCCTGACTTTC	CASRGLNSGANVLTF
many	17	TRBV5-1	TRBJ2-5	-	TGCGCCAGCAGCTTGGTTCGGGCAGGAACGATACAAGAGACCCAGTACTTC	CASSLVRAGTIQETQYF
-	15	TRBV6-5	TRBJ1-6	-	TGTGCCAGCAGTAGATCGGGATCAGATAATTCACCCCTCCACTTT	CASSRSGSDNSPLHF
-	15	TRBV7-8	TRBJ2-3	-	TGTGCCAGCAGCTTAGGAGTCCGCCTCACAGATACGCAGTATTTT	CASSLGVRLTDTQYF